Below, 26 T cell receptor beta chains from the same sample are listed, as sequenced in a study of molecular identifiers for immune sequencing clone quantification. From the PCR reads, TCRdb called clonotypes with MiXCR, one entry per CDR3 protein. Found here are about 320,000 distinct CDR3 sequences, roughly 24% of them singletons; the top ten hold around 0.7%. The specimen was naive CD8+ T cells from blood, with Jurkat cell RNA spiked in. Described subset: FACS-sorted CD8+CD4-CCR7+CD45RA+ naive T cells. All receptors derive from a human donor in good health. Some libraries in this study had Jurkat cell RNA spiked in.

This CDR3 reads CSARDLTSERAGELFF. The CDR3 nucleotides read TGCAGTGCTAGAGATTTGACCTCAGAGAGGGCCGGGGAGCTGTTTTTT. This sequence joins TRBV20-1 and TRBJ2-2; tentative D call: TRBD2 (5 bases). V shed 0 bases and J shed 6 bases, with 17 bases lying between them. This CDR3 is 16 amino acids long. The germline V gene encodes CDR1 DFQATT and CDR2 SNEGSKA (reference sequence).

The rearrangement uses TRBV20-1 and TRBJ2-3; the D is unclear. Germline loops: CDR1 DFQATT, CDR2 SNEGSKA (reference sequence). The CDR3 length is 14 residues. The germline V and J ends were trimmed by 4 bases and 0 bases, with 11 bases remaining between them. The CDR3 bases are TGCAGTGCTATACCTCTATCTAGCACAGATACGCAGTATTTT. It specifies CSAIPLSSTDTQYF.

Ten or more counts support this clonotype. The chain links TRBV12-5 to TRBJ1-1; tentative D call: TRBD1 (6 bases). The CDR3 is 17 amino acids. The V gene lost 4 bases and the J gene lost 0 bases, with 18 bases spanning the gap. Germline CDR1 LGHNT, CDR2 FRNRAP. CDR3 in amino acids: CASGYDRRDQMNTEAFF. CDR3 in DNA: TGTGCTAGTGGTTACGACAGGAGAGACCAGATGAACACTGAAGCTTTCTTT.

The V call is TRBV7-9, the J call TRBJ1-1; TRBD1 is a possible D gene (5 bases). CDR1 is SEHNR and CDR2 is FQNEAQ in the germline V gene (reference sequence). V lost 1 base to trimming and J lost 8 bases, with 14 bases between them. The CDR3 length is 14 residues. The CDR3 reads CASSLGTPRDEAFF. DNA of the CDR3: TGTGCCAGCAGCTTAGGAACCCCCCGGGACGAAGCTTTCTTT.

A remark on this clonotype: Since the CDR3 does not end with the conserved phenylalanine or tryptophan, this likely comes from a read error. This sequence joins TRBV2 and TRBJ2-7; weak D call: TRBD1 (6 bases). The CDR3 totals 15 residues. Germline CDR1 is SNHLY and CDR2 is FYNNEI. The chain's CDR3 is CASSDPGHNSYKQYS. CDR3 bases: TGTGCCAGCAGTGACCCGGGACACAACTCCTACAAGCAGTACTCC.

Points on this clonotype: A much larger clone lies a single base off, so this may be a read error. The chain employs TRBV28 and TRBJ1-2; TRBD1 might be the D (6 bases). The germline CDR1 and CDR2 sequences are MDHEN and SYDVKM. This CDR3 is 15 amino acids long. Trimming took 5 bases from V and 3 from J, leaving 16 bases between them. CDR3: CASSQTGTYDYGYTF. Written as DNA, the CDR3 is TGTGCCAGCAGTCAGACAGGAACTTACGACTATGGCTACACCTTC.

Of note for this clonotype: One base away lies a much larger clone, so this may be a sequencing read error. The chain is built from TRBV9 and TRBJ2-3; D is undetermined. Germline V gene sequence: CDR1 SGDLS, CDR2 YYNGEE. V dropped 0 bases and J dropped 3 bases, with 5 bases sitting between them. The CDR3 is made up of 13 amino acids. CDR3 bases: TGTGCCAGCAGCGTAGGTTGGACAGATACGCAGTATTTT. As protein: CASSVGWTDTQYF. The full variable domain, completed using reference TRBV9 and TRBJ2-3, is DSGVTQTPKHLITATGQRVTLRCSPRSGDLSVYWYQQSLDQGLQFLIQYYNGEERAKGNILERFSAQQFPDLHSELNLSSLELGDSALYFCASSVGWTDTQYFGPGTRLTVL.

This clonotype turned up a few times. The chain uses TRBV5-1 and TRBJ1-4, with 7 bases matching TRBD1. Looked up from germline, CDR1 is SGHRS and CDR2 is YFSETQ. The CDR3 covers 16 residues. J was trimmed by 4 bases and V by 2 bases; bases with no gene match: 8. In nucleotides, the CDR3 is TGCGCCAGCAGCTTACGACGACAGGGTTATAATGAAAAACTGTTTTTT. Its protein product is CASSLRRQGYNEKLFF.

This clonotype has a count of ten or more. The chain has TRBV5-1 and TRBJ2-5; D perhaps matches TRBD2 (6 bases). The CDR3 is 16 residues long. Germline loops: CDR1 SGHRS, CDR2 YFSETQ. Trimming pared 5 bases from V and 4 bases from J, leaving 21 bases between. CDR3 residues: CASRGVLSGVGETQYF. The DNA for the CDR3 is TGCGCCAGCAGGGGCGTCCTGTCGGGGGTCGGAGAGACCCAGTACTTC.

The J gene is TRBJ1-2, the V gene TRBV7-8, with unresolved D. Germline V gives CDR1 SGHVS, CDR2 FQNEAQ. V lost 5 bases, J lost 2 bases, and 6 bases lay in between. The length of the CDR3 is 12 residues. The CDR3 sequence: CASSTENYGYTF. The CDR3 nucleotides read TGTGCCAGCAGCACGGAGAACTATGGCTACACCTTC.

V and J are TRBV19 and TRBJ2-7; D call uncertain. This CDR3 is 15 amino acids long. Trimming took 3 bases from V and 1 from J, leaving 13 bases between them. Germline V CDR1 and CDR2: LNHDA, SQIVND (reference sequence). Written as DNA, the CDR3 is TGTGCCAGTAGTATGTGGTCGGGTACGTCCTACGAGCAGTACTTC. Translation gives CASSMWSGTSYEQYF.

The chain carries TRBV7-2 and TRBJ2-3, with D maybe TRBD1 (5 bases). The CDR3 runs to 15 residues. Germline-derived CDR1 and CDR2 are SGHTA and FQGNSA. V was shortened by 7 bases and J by 5 bases, with 19 bases between the two germline ends. The CDR3 region is CASTLAGYGIDTQYF. CDR3 nucleotides: TGTGCCAGCACGCTGGCAGGGTATGGGATAGATACGCAGTATTTT.

The V call is TRBV28, the J call TRBJ2-7; D possibly matches TRBD1 or TRBD2 (7 bases each). This CDR3 contains 14 residues. V lost 2 bases to trimming and J lost 9 bases, with 17 bases between them. Per germline, CDR1 MDHEN and CDR2 SYDVKM. The CDR3 sequence: CASSLDREGHVQYF. The DNA of the CDR3 is TGTGCCAGCAGTTTAGACAGGGAGGGACATGTGCAGTACTTC.

The V call is TRBV11-2, the J call TRBJ2-5; 7 bases match TRBD1. V shed 3 bases, J shed 4 bases, and the junction held 8 bases outside the gene matches. The CDR3 extends over 15 amino acids. The germline V gene encodes CDR1 SGHAT and CDR2 FQNNGV. CDR3 bases: TGTGCCAGCAGCTTTCCTGGACAGGACCGAGAGACCCAGTACTTC. Its protein is CASSFPGQDRETQYF.

The count of this clonotype is one. It may be a read error: a sequence one base away is much more abundant. Because the CDR3 is missing its conserved closing phenylalanine or tryptophan, this is likely a read error. The chain uses TRBV4-1 and TRBJ2-7; TRBD1 is a possible D gene (5 bases). Germline loops: CDR1 MGHRA, CDR2 YSYEKL. The CDR3 sequence is 14 residues long. Trimming removed 4 bases at V and 2 bases at J, with 12 bases between. The CDR3 bases are TGCGCCAGCAGCCCCGGACACCCTGCCTACGAGCAGTACATC. Translating gives CASSPGHPAYEQYI.

CDR3 sequence reads: CATSRSGSSTGELFF. CDR3 in DNA: TGTGCCACCAGTAGGTCGGGCAGTAGCACCGGGGAGCTGTTTTTT. The chain uses TRBV24-1 and TRBJ2-2; D is uncertain. Germline loops: CDR1 KGHDR, CDR2 SFDVKD. The ends were cut back, 6 bases at V and 4 bases at J, with 14 bases in the middle. This CDR3 has 15 amino acids.

This clonotype came up many times. V and J are TRBV7-9 and TRBJ2-7; 8 positions agree with TRBD1. Germline-derived CDR1 and CDR2 are SEHNR and FQNEAQ (reference sequence). This CDR3 is 14 amino acids long. V lost 4 bases, J lost 3 bases, and 5 bases stayed unmatched. The CDR3 reads CASSSRDRYYEQYF. The CDR3 DNA reads TGTGCCAGCAGCTCACGGGACAGGTACTACGAGCAGTACTTC.

In its sample, this clonotype was seen a few times. V usage is TRBV2 and J usage is TRBJ1-5; a weak D match, TRBD1 (5 bases). This CDR3 is built from 16 residues. Trimming took off 5 bases at V and 0 bases at J, with 14 bases between the two ends. The germline gives CDR1 SNHLY, CDR2 FYNNEI. The CDR3 loop is CASSSGTGYSNQPQHF. The CDR3 DNA reads TGTGCCAGCAGTTCCGGGACGGGATATAGCAATCAGCCCCAGCATTTT.

On this clonotype itself: This may be a read error: a much more frequent sequence differs by one nucleotide. The chain recombines TRBV3-1 with TRBJ2-5; 12 bases are shared with TRBD2. V was pared by 8 bases and J by 4 bases, with 11 bases of the junction left unmatched. Germline V CDR1 and CDR2: LGHDT, YNNKEL (reference sequence). CDR3 length: 16 amino acids. For the CDR3, the DNA is TGTGCCAGCTTAAGGATTGGACTAGCGGGACCAGAGACCCAGTACTTC. Amino acid sequence: CASLRIGLAGPETQYF.

This clonotype has at least ten counts. The CDR3 region is CATSRDPSGTGAFQPQHF. CDR3 in DNA: TGTGCCACCAGCAGAGATCCCTCCGGGACAGGGGCTTTTCAGCCCCAGCATTTT. The rearrangement joins TRBV15 to TRBJ1-5, with 10 bases lining up with TRBD1. Trimming cost V 0 bases and J 6 bases; bases outside gene matches: 11. This CDR3 spans 18 amino acids. Germline V gives CDR1 LNHNV, CDR2 YYDKDF (reference sequence).

A word on this clonotype: The germline gene is not matched at one end of the junction; a read error may be the cause. The chain recombines TRBV24-1 with TRBJ2-1; perhaps D is TRBD1 or TRBD2 (5 bases each). This CDR3 spans 17 amino acids. The germline gives CDR1 KGHDR, CDR2 SFDVKD. CDR3 in DNA: TGTGCCACCTCTCAACCCAATTGGTCGGGACCTTACATTGAGCAGTTCTTC. As protein: CATSQPNWSGPYIEQFF.

V and J are TRBV11-2 and TRBJ2-1; D may be TRBD2 (6 bases). The CDR3 has 14 amino acids. V gave up 0 bases and J gave up 3 bases, with 6 bases separating them. Germline CDR1 SGHAT, CDR2 FQNNGV. CDR3: CASSLEDYYNEQFF. Here the CDR3 DNA reads TGTGCCAGCAGCTTAGAGGACTACTACAATGAGCAGTTCTTC.

This clonotype appeared a few times. Sequence at one end of the junction differs from germline and may be a read error. The rearrangement joins TRBV19 to TRBJ2-5; 7 nucleotides agree with TRBD1. Germline CDR1 is LNHDA and CDR2 is SQIVND (reference sequence). The CDR3 consists of 11 residues. Here the CDR3 reads CASSLGQLKEF. In DNA, the CDR3 is TGTGCCAGTAGCCTGGGACAGCTGAAGGAATTC.

Only a few counts were recorded for this clonotype. The gene calls are TRBV6-6 and TRBJ2-5, with 8 bases identical to TRBD1. The germline gives CDR1 MNHNY, CDR2 SVGAGI (reference sequence). CDR3 length: 15 amino acids. V gave up 2 bases and J gave up 5 bases; unmatched junction bases: 7. CDR3 in amino acids: CASSYLEDRDETQYF. CDR3 in DNA: TGTGCCAGCAGTTACCTCGAGGACAGGGATGAGACCCAGTACTTC.

This clonotype was detected once. A much larger clone lies one base from this, so it may be a read error. The chain has TRBV7-6 and TRBJ2-7, with 8 bases lining up with TRBD1. Germline values: CDR1 SGHVS, CDR2 FNYEAQ. The CDR3 runs 15 residues. CDR3 residues: CAISPATGAQDEQYF. DNA for the CDR3: TGTGCCATCAGCCCCGCGACAGGGGCACAGGACGAGCAGTACTTC.

This clonotype was observed a few times. V is TRBV9 and J is TRBJ2-3; 7 bases are a match to TRBD2. Trimming took 4 bases from V and 7 from J; bases not matched to a gene: 15. CDR1 and CDR2 (germline): SGDLS, YYNGEE. This CDR3 has 16 residues. The CDR3 reads CASSTRVSSGAHTQYF. CDR3 in DNA: TGTGCCAGCAGCACCAGGGTGTCTAGCGGAGCTCATACGCAGTATTTT.